The clone carrying this TCR beta chain appeared many times. Its antigen remains unidentified. The data originate from a study of prognosis after radiotherapy for stage I lung cancer. About the study: 13 men and more than five women, aged roughly 50 to 84 and with a median age of about 74 years, made up the patients. Whole-study results and caveats: Gene usage of TRBV and TRBJ reportedly differed between patients with and without metastases. Once stereotactic body radiation therapy had been given, unique TCR clone counts fell, with a median of roughly 9,300 versus 7,200.

Two rounds of multiplex PCR amplified TCR beta CDR3 from genomic DNA. Primers specific to each TRBV and TRBJ gene were used in first-round PCR. Each CDR3 protein gets one entry after TCRdb re-called the multiplex PCR reads with MiXCR. Here the sample spans 20,000 to 25,000 distinct CDR3 sequences, 43% being singletons. The V segment lost 3 bases and the J segment 2 bases; nucleotides outside the gene matches: 2. The CDR3 is 15 amino acids. The V gene's germline CDR1 is SGHRS and CDR2 YFSETQ. The receptor's source is a donor aged 50 or older with non-small cell lung cancer. The sample consisted of PBMCs, taken before or after stereotactic body radiation therapy (not recorded which). The V call is TRBV5-1, the J call TRBJ2-5; 12 nucleotides agree with TRBD2. CDR3: CASSSGLAGQETQYF. In nucleotides, the CDR3 is TGCGCCAGCAGCTCCGGACTAGCGGGGCAAGAGACCCAGTACTTC.